What follows are 23 T cell receptor beta chains derived from one specimen sequenced in a study of a mutant IDH1 vaccine in newly diagnosed glioma. The sample's time point: baseline, week 1 (first vaccination visit). The treatment is: pre-vaccination baseline after standard-of-care therapy. Generated by immunoSEQ multiplex PCR, the TCRdb table keeps only in-frame clones and is missing some. Of about 59,000 clones in the sample, around 92% were seen once. The source material was PBMCs, sampled from a glioma patient treated with radiotherapy, temozolomide or both. The receptor source for this set is a man aged 50 or older with glioma.

The chain is built from TRBV28 and TRBJ2-3; D unresolved. CDR1 is MDHEN, CDR2 SYDVKM, per germline. Trimming removed 6 bases from V and 2 bases from J, with 12 bases in between. The CDR3 is 14 amino acids. DNA for the CDR3: TGTGCCAGCAGCCAAAACGGCGCCACAGATACGCAGTATTTT. It specifies CASSQNGATDTQYF.

The chain employs TRBV4-3 and TRBJ2-1; D is possibly TRBD1 (6 bases). V was cut by 1 base and J by 0 bases, with 13 bases left in between. This CDR3 contains 17 residues. CDR1 and CDR2 from the germline V gene are LGHNA and YSLEER. CDR3 sequence: CASSQVPRGSSYNEQFF. The CDR3 nucleotides read TGCGCCAGCAGCCAAGTACCCAGGGGTAGCTCCTACAATGAGCAGTTCTTC.

The rearrangement joins TRBV6-4 to TRBJ1-2; maybe TRBD1 (5 bases). The CDR3 has 14 amino acids. Between the trimmed V and J ends, which lost 8 bases and 6 bases, there was a span of 19 bases. Germline loops: CDR1 MRHNA, CDR2 SNTAGT. The CDR3 sequence: CASGYTGTNDGYTF. The CDR3 DNA is TGTGCCAGCGGGTACACCGGGACCAACGATGGCTACACCTTC.

J is TRBJ2-3 and V is TRBV5-1; the D gene is possibly TRBD2 (6 bases). V lost 4 bases, J lost 3 bases, and 27 bases lay in between. The CDR3 has 19 amino acids. Germline-derived CDR1 and CDR2 are SGHRS and YFSETQ. In nucleotides, the CDR3 is TGCGCCAGCAGCCTTAGGTTGACTATTACGGGAGTGTTGACAGATACGCAGTATTTT. Translation gives CASSLRLTITGVLTDTQYF. Complete variable domain (other parts from reference TRBV5-1 and TRBJ2-3): KAGVTQTPRYLIKTRGQQVTLSCSPISGHRSVSWYQQTPGQGLQFLFEYFSETQRNKGNFPGRFSGRQFSNSRSEMNVSTLELGDSALYLCASSLRLTITGVLTDTQYFGPGTRLTVL.

The rearrangement uses TRBV19 and TRBJ1-4; unclear D gene. Germline V CDR1 and CDR2: LNHDA, SQIVND (reference sequence). The germline V and J ends were trimmed by 6 bases and 13 bases, with 15 bases remaining between them. The CDR3 contains 12 residues. CDR3 region: CASRTGMAALFF. The CDR3 region has the DNA TGTGCCAGTAGGACTGGGATGGCCGCACTGTTTTTT.

The J gene is TRBJ2-7, the V gene TRBV13; D is undetermined. The germline CDR1 and CDR2 sequences are PRHDT and FYEKMQ (reference sequence). This CDR3 is built from 13 residues. Trimming left V 0 bases short and J 6 bases short, with 9 bases between. CDR3 region: CASSLGQGPEQYF. CDR3 nucleotide sequence: TGTGCCAGCAGCTTAGGACAAGGGCCCGAGCAGTACTTC.

The rearrangement joins TRBV2 to TRBJ1-2; D possibly corresponds to TRBD1 (5 bases). The CDR3 covers 12 residues. CDR1 and CDR2 (germline): SNHLY, FYNNEI. V lost 5 bases to trimming and J lost 6 bases, with 10 bases between them. The CDR3 sequence is CASSQQGDGYTF. For the CDR3, the DNA is TGTGCCAGCAGTCAGCAGGGTGATGGCTACACCTTC.

As DNA, the CDR3 is TGTGCCCGGACAGGGTCCCACAATCAGCCCCAGCATTTT. Encoded protein: CARTGSHNQPQHF. This sequence joins TRBV30 and TRBJ1-5; 8 bases fit TRBD1. The CDR3 length is 13 residues. Germline lookup yields CDR1 GTSNPN and CDR2 SVGIG (reference sequence). V lost 8 bases to trimming and J lost 3 bases; unmatched junction nucleotides: 6.

The chain couples TRBV30 to TRBJ2-6; 9 bases match TRBD1. Germline V lookup: CDR1 GTSNPN, CDR2 SVGIG (reference sequence). The CDR3 runs to 17 residues. V shed 3 bases, J shed 0 bases, and the junction held 6 bases outside the gene matches. CDR3 residues: CAWRRDRVFSGANVLTF. The CDR3 bases are TGTGCCTGGAGGAGGGACAGGGTATTCTCTGGGGCCAACGTCCTGACTTTC.

V and J are TRBV30 and TRBJ2-7, with D perhaps being TRBD1 or TRBD2 (6 bases each). V shed 1 base and J shed 5 bases, with 15 bases lying between them. Germline V CDR1 and CDR2: GTSNPN, SVGIG (reference sequence). This CDR3 region has 14 residues. The CDR3 nucleotides are TGTGCCTGGAGTGGAGGGGGGAGTTGGAACGAGCAGTACTTC. Encoded protein: CAWSGGGSWNEQYF. Full variable domain (remainder filled in from reference TRBV30 and TRBJ2-7): SQTIHQWPATLVQPVGSPLSLECTVEGTSNPNLYWYRQAAGRGLQLLFYSVGIGQISSEVPQNLSASRPQDRQFILSSKKLLLSDSGFYLCAWSGGGSWNEQYFGPGTRLTVT.

This chain links TRBV18 with TRBJ1-2; 9 positions agree with TRBD1. This CDR3 has 15 residues. After removal of 2 bases from V and 4 bases from J, the junction contained 5 bases not matched to a gene. The germline V gene encodes CDR1 KGHSH and CDR2 LQKENI. The CDR3 bases are TGTGCCAGCTCACCAGAGACAGGGGGGGGCTATGGCTACACCTTC. Its translation: CASSPETGGGYGYTF.

This rearrangement joins TRBV5-4 to TRBJ1-6; TRBD1 matches 10 bases. This CDR3 comprises 17 residues. From germline, CDR1 is SGHNT and CDR2 YYREEE (reference sequence). V lost 4 bases, J lost 8 bases, and 12 bases stayed unmatched. The CDR3 loop reads CASSHRPLGTGDSPLHF. The CDR3 region has the DNA TGTGCCAGCAGCCATCGCCCCCTAGGGACAGGGGATTCACCCCTCCACTTT.

This clone is a singleton in its sample. The genes are TRBV10-2 and TRBJ2-7; D remains ambiguous. The CDR3 loop spans 14 amino acids. V lost 7 bases, J lost 0 bases, and 13 bases lay in between. Germline loops: CDR1 WSHSY, CDR2 SAAADI. The CDR3 region has the DNA TGCGCCAGCACCTACGGACCGGGCTCCTACGAGCAGTACTTC. Its translation: CASTYGPGSYEQYF.

The chain links TRBV6-6 to TRBJ2-7; tentative D call: TRBD1 (6 bases). This CDR3 spans 12 amino acids. Per germline, CDR1 MNHNY and CDR2 SVGAGI (reference sequence). Trimming cost V 10 bases and J 0 bases, with 10 bases left between them. CDR3 DNA sequence: TGTGCCACAGGGGTGGGCTCCTACGAGCAGTACTTC. This translates into CATGVGSYEQYF.

The chain couples TRBV5-1 to TRBJ2-7, with D perhaps being TRBD1 or TRBD2 (5 bases each). Germline V CDR1 and CDR2: SGHRS, YFSETQ. The length of the CDR3 is 14 residues. V lost 4 bases and J lost 2, with 13 bases in between. In DNA, the CDR3 is TGCGCCAGCAGCGTTGGGGACCAGCCCTACGAGCAGTACTTC. It is translated as CASSVGDQPYEQYF.

The J gene is TRBJ2-5, the V gene TRBV9; D gene uncertain. The V end was cut by 3 bases, the J end by 6 bases, with 12 bases between. The V gene's germline CDR1 is SGDLS and CDR2 YYNGEE. This CDR3 spans 13 amino acids. The CDR3 loop is CASSAESRKTQYF. CDR3 DNA sequence: TGTGCCAGCAGCGCCGAAAGCCGGAAGACCCAGTACTTC.

The V call is TRBV15, the J call TRBJ2-3, with D uncertain. This CDR3 is 12 amino acids long. The ends were cut back, 1 base at V and 3 bases at J, with 2 bases in the middle. From germline, CDR1 is LNHNV and CDR2 YYDKDF (reference sequence). CDR3: CATSRATDTQYF. The CDR3 nucleotides read TGTGCCACCAGCAGAGCTACAGATACGCAGTATTTT. The whole variable domain, remainder taken from reference TRBV15 and TRBJ2-3, is DAMVIQNPRYQVTQFGKPVTLSCSQTLNHNVMYWYQQKSSQAPKLLFHYYDKDFNNEADTPDNFQSRRPNTSFCFLDIRSPGLGDTAMYLCATSRATDTQYFGPGTRLTVL.

This chain links TRBV7-3 with TRBJ1-1; D remains ambiguous. The germline V and J ends were trimmed by 5 bases and 7 bases, with 14 bases remaining between them. Germline V CDR1 and CDR2: SGHTA, FQGTGA. The CDR3 loop spans 13 amino acids. The CDR3 nucleotides are TGTGCCAGCAGCCTGGATGGGGTCCGTGAAGCTTTCTTT. Translating it yields CASSLDGVREAFF.

The V and J genes are TRBV27 and TRBJ1-3; TRBD1 aligns across 8 bases. Germline loops: CDR1 MNHEY, CDR2 SMNVEV (reference sequence). This CDR3 is 17 amino acids long. Trimming took 6 bases from V and 0 from J; bases not matched to a gene: 10. The CDR3 is CASRLTGGKSSGNTIYF. Here the CDR3 DNA reads TGTGCCAGCAGACTAACAGGGGGAAAAAGCTCTGGAAACACCATATATTTT.

CDR3 sequence (DNA): TGTGCCAGCAGCATGGGCCGGACAGGGGATGACAATGAGCAGTTCTTC. This translates into CASSMGRTGDDNEQFF. This chain joins TRBV21-1 and TRBJ2-1; the DNA was not used to check the table's D call, TRBD1. TRBV21-1 is a documented pseudogene. The CDR3 contains 16 residues.

V gene TRBV7-9 combines with J gene TRBJ2-3; TRBD1 matches 8 bases. V lost 5 bases to trimming and J lost 4 bases; unmatched junction nucleotides: 5. The CDR3 contains 14 residues. Germline CDR1 is SEHNR and CDR2 is FQNEAQ (reference sequence). For the CDR3, the DNA is TGTGCCAGCAGCACCGAGACAGGGGCAGATACGCAGTATTTT. Translation gives CASSTETGADTQYF.

This chain links TRBV28 with TRBJ1-2; D might be TRBD1 (6 bases). Germline values: CDR1 MDHEN, CDR2 SYDVKM. The V and J ends lost 6 bases and 3 bases respectively, with 14 bases between them. The length of the CDR3 is 14 residues. The CDR3 is CASSQGGRDYGYTF. CDR3 nucleotide sequence: TGTGCCAGCAGCCAAGGGGGGAGGGACTATGGCTACACCTTC.

This clone was seen a single time. This rearrangement joins TRBV9 to TRBJ2-7; 7 bases map to TRBD2. The length of the CDR3 is 15 residues. From germline, CDR1 is SGDLS and CDR2 YYNGEE. V lost 3 bases and J lost 4; bases outside the gene matches: 10. This chain's CDR3 is CASSAMGGSGYEQYF. Written as DNA, the CDR3 is TGTGCCAGCAGCGCCATGGGGGGGAGTGGGTACGAGCAGTACTTC.